This entry concerns a single TCR beta chain. What it binds is not known. The time point is: week 23, last vaccination. Every vaccine dose comprised 300 ug of mutant IDH1 20-mer peptide plus topical imiquimod. The CDR3 spans 17 residues. V was trimmed by 3 bases and J by 2 bases, leaving 18 bases between them. The germline V gene has CDR1 SGHRS and CDR2 YFSETQ. These data are taken from a study of a mutant IDH1 vaccine in newly diagnosed glioma. Study-wide context: Patients underwent eight vaccinations, which took place in weeks 1, 3, 5, 7, 11, 15, 19 and 23. The study started vaccination 4-6 weeks after radiotherapy alone, or with temozolomide cycles. Study-wide findings and caveats: Pseudoprogression apparently lacked any relation to changes in top peripheral T cell clonotypes.

Libraries were prepared by immunoSEQ multiplex PCR; TCRdb keeps only in-frame clonotypes and omits some of them. The sample lists approximately 67,000 clones; under 90% were seen once. The specimen was PBMCs, collected from a glioma patient whose treatment included an IDH1 peptide vaccine. The chain carries TRBV5-1 and TRBJ1-5; D gene uncertain. The TCR originated in a man aged 18 to 29 with glioma. CDR3 DNA sequence: TGCGCCAGCAGCTATGAGCCGGGAATGATGGGCAATCAGCCCCAGCATTTT. This codes for CASSYEPGMMGNQPQHF.